This paragraph reports one TCR beta chain. As yet, its antigen is unknown. The PCR employed 60 Vbeta primers together with 13 Jbeta primers. Measured with immunoSEQ multiplex PCR; TCRdb has only the in-frame clones, and not every one. Of about 190,000 clones in the sample, around 82% were seen once. Looked up from germline, CDR1 is SGHRS and CDR2 is YFSETQ. The CDR3 is 14 residues long. V shed 2 bases and J shed 2 bases, with 8 bases lying between them. The source of the sample is a study of cytomegalovirus exposure and HLA in healthy donors. Study information: An earlier analysis found some 120 million unique TCR beta sequences from about 179 million T cells. Study-level points and caveats: 16,951 TCR beta sequences were associated with HLA alleles at 0.05 false discovery rate in a later analysis. Relative to the roughly 700-donor mean, N-insertions were reportedly fewer in an Asian-associated ancestry cluster in a later analysis.

The V gene is TRBV5-1, the J gene TRBJ1-3, with D unclear. Sequencing used PBMCs. The source of this sequence is a man between 35 and 55 years old in good health and CMV-seropositive. The CDR3 spells CASSLSGTGNTIYF. CDR3 DNA sequence: TGCGCCAGCAGCTTATCCGGGACTGGAAACACCATATATTTT.